This T cell receptor beta chain is drawn from a study of T cell responses to AZD1222 COVID-19 vaccine. Findings and limits, study-wide: Per reports, nearly half of all spike-specific TCRs target regions that are unmutated in variants. Seropositive status at baseline applied to only five or six AZD1222 recipients. Most donors were white British and more were female, and clonal diversity was possibly underestimated. Rises in breadth and depth of Spike-specific TCRs came after two AZD1222 doses.

Libraries were prepared by immunoSEQ multiplex PCR; TCRdb keeps only in-frame clonotypes and omits some of them. The data show approximately 120,000 clones, about 89% seen once. Concerning this clone: Its matching antigen is unknown.

The TCR comes from an adult in good health. This specimen was peripheral blood, taken on day 0 of AZD1222 vaccination.

CDR3 in amino acids: CASSPQGEVVGELFF. CDR3 in DNA: TGCGCCAGCAGCCCCCAGGGAGAGGTTGTCGGGGAGCTGTTTTTT. This chain joins TRBV5-1 and TRBJ2-2; D may correspond to TRBD1 or TRBD2 (5 bases each). CDR3 size: 15 residues. V was trimmed by 4 bases and J by 7 bases, leaving 17 bases between them. Germline V lookup: CDR1 SGHRS, CDR2 YFSETQ.